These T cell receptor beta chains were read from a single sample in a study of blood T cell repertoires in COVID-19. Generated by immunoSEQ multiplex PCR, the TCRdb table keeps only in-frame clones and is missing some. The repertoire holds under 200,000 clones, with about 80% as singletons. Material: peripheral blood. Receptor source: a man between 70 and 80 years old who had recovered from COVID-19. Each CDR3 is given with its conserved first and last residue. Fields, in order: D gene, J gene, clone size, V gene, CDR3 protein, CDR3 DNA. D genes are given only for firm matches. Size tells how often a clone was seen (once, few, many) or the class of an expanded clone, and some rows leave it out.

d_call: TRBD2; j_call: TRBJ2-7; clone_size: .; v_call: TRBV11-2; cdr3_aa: CASSSNRGGPYEQYF; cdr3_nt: TGTGCCAGCAGCTCAAACCGCGGGGGACCCTACGAGCAGTACTTC
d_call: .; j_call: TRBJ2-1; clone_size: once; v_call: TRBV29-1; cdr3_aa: CSVGGAGAYNEQFF; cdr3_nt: TGCAGCGTTGGGGGGGCGGGAGCCTACAATGAGCAGTTCTTC
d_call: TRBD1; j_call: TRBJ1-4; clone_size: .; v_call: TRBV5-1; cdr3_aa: CASSTTGDEKLFF; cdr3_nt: TGCGCCAGCAGCACGACAGGGGATGAAAAACTGTTTTTT
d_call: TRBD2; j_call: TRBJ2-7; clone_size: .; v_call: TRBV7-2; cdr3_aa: CASRDGTSVLYEQYF; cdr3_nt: TGTGCCAGCAGAGATGGGACTAGCGTCCTCTACGAGCAGTACTTC
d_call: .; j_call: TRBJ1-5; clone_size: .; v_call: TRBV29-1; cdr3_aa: CSVETRYSNQPQHF; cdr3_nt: TGCAGCGTCGAAACCCGCTATAGCAATCAGCCCCAGCATTTT
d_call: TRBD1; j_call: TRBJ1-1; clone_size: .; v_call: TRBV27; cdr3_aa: CASSLRGRTGREYMNTEAFF; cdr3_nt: TGTGCCAGCAGTTTAAGGGGGAGGACAGGGCGAGAATACATGAACACTGAAGCTTTCTTT
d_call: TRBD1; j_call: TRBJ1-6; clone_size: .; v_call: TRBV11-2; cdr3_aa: CASRLGQMNSPLHF; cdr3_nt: TGTGCCAGCAGATTGGGACAGATGAATTCACCCCTCCACTTT
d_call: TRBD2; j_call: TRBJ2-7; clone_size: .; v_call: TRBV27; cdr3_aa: CASKETSGSWYEQYF; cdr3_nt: TGTGCCAGCAAAGAGACTAGCGGGAGTTGGTACGAGCAGTACTTC
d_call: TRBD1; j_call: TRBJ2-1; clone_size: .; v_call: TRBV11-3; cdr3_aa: CASSSTGDPYNEQFF; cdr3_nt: TGTGCCAGCAGCTCTACAGGGGACCCCTACAATGAGCAGTTCTTC
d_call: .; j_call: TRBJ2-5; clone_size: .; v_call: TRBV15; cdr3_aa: CATSRVSPTRAETQYF; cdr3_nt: TGTGCCACCAGCAGAGTGTCCCCGACTAGGGCAGAGACCCAGTACTTC
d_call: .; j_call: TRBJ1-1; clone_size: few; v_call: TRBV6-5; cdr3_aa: CASSYSRQANTEAFF; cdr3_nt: TGTGCCAGCAGTTACTCGCGACAGGCCAACACTGAAGCTTTCTTT
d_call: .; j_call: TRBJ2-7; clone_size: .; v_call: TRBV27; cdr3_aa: CASSPGVTSYEQYF; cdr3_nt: TGTGCCAGCAGTCCGGGGGTAACCTCCTACGAGCAGTACTTC
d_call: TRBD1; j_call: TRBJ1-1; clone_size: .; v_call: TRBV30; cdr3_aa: CAWSGQGRNTEAFF; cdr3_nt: TGTGCCTGGAGTGGACAGGGGAGGAACACTGAAGCTTTCTTT
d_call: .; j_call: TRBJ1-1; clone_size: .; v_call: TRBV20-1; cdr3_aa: CSATQNTEAFF; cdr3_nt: TGCAGTGCAACACAGAACACTGAAGCTTTCTTT
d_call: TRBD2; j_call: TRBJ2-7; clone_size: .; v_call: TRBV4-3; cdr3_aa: CASSQDWLAGGRYEQYF; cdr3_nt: TGCGCCAGCAGCCAAGATTGGCTAGCGGGAGGGAGATACGAGCAGTACTTC
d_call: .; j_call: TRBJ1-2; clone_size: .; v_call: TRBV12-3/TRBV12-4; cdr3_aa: CASTQTRRGGYTF; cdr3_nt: TGTGCCAGCACTCAAACCCGGCGCGGGGGCTACACCTTC
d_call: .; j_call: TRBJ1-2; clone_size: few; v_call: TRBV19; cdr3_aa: CASSSTPANYGYTF; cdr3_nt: TGTGCCAGTAGTTCGACACCAGCTAACTATGGCTACACCTTC
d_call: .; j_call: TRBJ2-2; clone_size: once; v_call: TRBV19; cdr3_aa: CASRLGGELFF; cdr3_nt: TGTGCCAGTAGGCTAGGTGGGGAGCTGTTTTTT
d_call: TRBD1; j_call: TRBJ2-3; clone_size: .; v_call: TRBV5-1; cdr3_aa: CASSADRGDTDTQYF; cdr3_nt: TGCGCCAGCAGCGCTGACAGGGGGGATACAGATACGCAGTATTTT
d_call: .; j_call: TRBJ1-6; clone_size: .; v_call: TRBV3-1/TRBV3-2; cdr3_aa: CASSQGGVRSYNSPLHF; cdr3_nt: TGTGCCAGCAGCCAAGGGGGGGTCAGGTCCTATAATTCACCCCTCCACTTT
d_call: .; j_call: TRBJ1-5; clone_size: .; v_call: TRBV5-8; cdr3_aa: CASSQRGTGNQPQHF; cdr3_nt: TGTGCCAGCAGCCAGCGAGGGACTGGGAATCAGCCCCAGCATTTT
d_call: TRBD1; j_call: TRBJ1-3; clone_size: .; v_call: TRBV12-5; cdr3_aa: CASGLQTGHSGNTIYF; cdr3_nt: TGTGCTAGTGGTTTGCAGACAGGGCACTCTGGAAACACCATATATTTT
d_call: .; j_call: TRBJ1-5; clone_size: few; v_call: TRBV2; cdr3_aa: CASSDTNQPQHF; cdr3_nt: TGTGCCAGCAGTGACACAAATCAGCCCCAGCATTTT
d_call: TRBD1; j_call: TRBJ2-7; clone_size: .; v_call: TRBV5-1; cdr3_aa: CASSLGGQGLVYEQYF; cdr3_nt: TGCGCCAGCAGCTTGGGGGGACAGGGTCTGGTCTACGAGCAGTACTTC
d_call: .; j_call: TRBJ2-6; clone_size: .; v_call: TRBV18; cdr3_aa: CASSPRLRNSGANVLTF; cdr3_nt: TGTGCCAGCTCACCACGTCTGCGGAACTCTGGGGCCAACGTCCTGACTTTC
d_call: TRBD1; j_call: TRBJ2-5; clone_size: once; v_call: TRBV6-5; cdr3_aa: CASRLLGGGETQYF; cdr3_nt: TGTGCCAGCAGGCTCCTAGGGGGCGGGGAGACCCAGTACTTC
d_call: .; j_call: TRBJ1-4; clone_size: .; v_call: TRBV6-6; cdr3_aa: CASSYRGSNEKLFF; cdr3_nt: TGTGCCAGCAGTTACCGGGGTTCTAATGAAAAACTGTTTTTT
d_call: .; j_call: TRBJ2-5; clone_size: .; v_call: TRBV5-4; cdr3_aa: CASSSAGVRIPETQYF; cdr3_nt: TGTGCCAGCAGCTCCGCCGGGGTTAGGATCCCTGAGACCCAGTACTTC
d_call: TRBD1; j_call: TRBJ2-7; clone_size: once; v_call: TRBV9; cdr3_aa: CASSAGTGPSYEQYF; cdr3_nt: TGTGCCAGCAGCGCCGGGACAGGGCCATCCTACGAGCAGTACTTC
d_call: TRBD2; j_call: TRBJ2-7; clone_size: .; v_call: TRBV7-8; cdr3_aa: CASSTRASGLVEQYF; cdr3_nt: TGTGCCAGCAGCACAAGGGCTAGCGGACTAGTGGAGCAGTACTTC
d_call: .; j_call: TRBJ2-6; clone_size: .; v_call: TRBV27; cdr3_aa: CASSFAVRGRSGANVLTF; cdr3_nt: TGTGCCAGCAGTTTTGCGGTGAGAGGCCGCTCTGGGGCCAACGTCCTGACTTTC
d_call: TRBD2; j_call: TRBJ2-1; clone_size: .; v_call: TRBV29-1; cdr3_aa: CSGHLRGAYNEQFF; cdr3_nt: TGCAGCGGACACCTGCGGGGGGCCTACAATGAGCAGTTCTTC
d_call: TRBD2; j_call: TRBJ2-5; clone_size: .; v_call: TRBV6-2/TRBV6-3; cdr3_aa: CASSPLAGVSETQYF; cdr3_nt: TGTGCCAGCAGTCCCCTAGCGGGAGTTTCGGAGACCCAGTACTTC
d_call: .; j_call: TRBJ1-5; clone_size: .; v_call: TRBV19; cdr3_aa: CASNRQLSNQPQHF; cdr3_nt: TGTGCCAGTAATCGACAGTTAAGCAATCAGCCCCAGCATTTT
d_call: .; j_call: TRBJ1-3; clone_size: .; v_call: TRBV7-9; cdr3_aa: CASSTEAYSGNTIYF; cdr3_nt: TGTGCCAGCAGCACCGAGGCCTACTCTGGAAACACCATATATTTT
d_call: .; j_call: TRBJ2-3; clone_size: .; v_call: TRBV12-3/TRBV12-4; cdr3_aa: CASSPDSPWQYF; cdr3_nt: TGTGCCAGCAGCCCGGACTCTCCTTGGCAGTATTTT
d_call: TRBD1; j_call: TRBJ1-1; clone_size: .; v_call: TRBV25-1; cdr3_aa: CASSGLTGAVAEAFF; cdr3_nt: TGTGCCAGCAGTGGACTGACAGGGGCAGTTGCTGAAGCTTTCTTT
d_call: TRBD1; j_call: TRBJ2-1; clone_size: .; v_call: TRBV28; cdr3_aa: CASRRQGLNEQFF; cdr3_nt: TGTGCCAGCAGGCGACAGGGATTGAATGAGCAGTTCTTC
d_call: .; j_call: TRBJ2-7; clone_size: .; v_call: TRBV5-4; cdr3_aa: CASSLGGNNYEQYF; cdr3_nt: TGTGCCAGCAGCTTGGGAGGGAACAACTACGAGCAGTACTTC
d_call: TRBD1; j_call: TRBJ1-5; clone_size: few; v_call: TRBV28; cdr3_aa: CASRTGGWQPQHF; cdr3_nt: TGTGCCAGCAGGACAGGGGGCTGGCAGCCCCAGCATTTT
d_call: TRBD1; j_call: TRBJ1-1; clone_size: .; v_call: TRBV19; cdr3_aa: CASSTGGQVTSEAFF; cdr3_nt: TGTGCCAGTAGTACAGGGGGACAGGTAACCTCTGAAGCTTTCTTT
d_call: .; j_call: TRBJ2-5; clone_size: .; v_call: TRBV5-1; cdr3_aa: CASSDQGETQYF; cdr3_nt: TGCGCCAGCAGCGACCAGGGGGAGACCCAGTACTTC
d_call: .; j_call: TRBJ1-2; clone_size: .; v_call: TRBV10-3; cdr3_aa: CAISSTEYGYTF; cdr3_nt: TGTGCCATCAGCTCGACAGAATATGGCTACACCTTC
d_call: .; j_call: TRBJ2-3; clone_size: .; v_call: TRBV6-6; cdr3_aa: CASRRLTGSTDTQYF; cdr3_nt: TGTGCCAGCAGACGCCTGACAGGCAGCACAGATACGCAGTATTTT
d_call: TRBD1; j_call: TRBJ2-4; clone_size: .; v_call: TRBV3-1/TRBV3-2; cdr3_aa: CASSLQTGADIQYF; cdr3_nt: TGTGCCAGCAGCCTCCAGACAGGGGCGGACATTCAGTACTTC
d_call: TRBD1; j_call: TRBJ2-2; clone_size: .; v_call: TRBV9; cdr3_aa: CASSVDGTANTGELFF; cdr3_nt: TGTGCCAGCAGCGTAGACGGGACAGCGAACACCGGGGAGCTGTTTTTT
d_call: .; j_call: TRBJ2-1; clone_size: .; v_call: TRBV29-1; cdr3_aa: CSVVFVEKGGVNEQFF; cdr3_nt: TGCAGCGTTGTATTCGTGGAAAAGGGAGGCGTCAATGAGCAGTTCTTC
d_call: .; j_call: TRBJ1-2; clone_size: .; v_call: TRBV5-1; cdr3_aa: CASSLEPRVYGYTF; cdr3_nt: TGCGCCAGCAGCTTGGAACCCAGGGTTTACGGCTACACCTTC
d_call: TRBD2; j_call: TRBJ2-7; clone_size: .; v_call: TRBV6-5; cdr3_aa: CASSSNLPGTSLEQYF; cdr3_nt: TGTGCCAGCAGTTCGAACCTCCCCGGGACTAGCCTCGAGCAGTACTTC
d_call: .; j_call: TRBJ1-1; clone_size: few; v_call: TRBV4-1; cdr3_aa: CASSPQGGLNTEAFF; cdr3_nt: TGCGCCAGCAGCCCCCAGGGAGGCCTGAACACTGAAGCTTTCTTT
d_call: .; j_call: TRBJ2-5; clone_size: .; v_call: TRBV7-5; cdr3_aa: CARSLIRRLGRGRLAGLQETQYF; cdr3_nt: TGTGCCAGAAGCTTAATCCGCCGTCTGGGCAGGGGGCGACTAGCGGGACTACAAGAGACCCAGTACTTC
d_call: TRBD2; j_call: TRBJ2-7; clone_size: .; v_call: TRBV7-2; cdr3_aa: CASSSGLGYEQYF; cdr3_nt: TGTGCCAGCAGCTCGGGACTAGGATACGAGCAGTACTTC
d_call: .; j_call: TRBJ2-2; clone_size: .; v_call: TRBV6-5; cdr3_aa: CASRRITGSTGELFF; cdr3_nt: TGTGCCAGCAGACGCATAACAGGGTCCACCGGGGAGCTGTTTTTT
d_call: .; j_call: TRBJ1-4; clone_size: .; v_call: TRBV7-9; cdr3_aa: CASSLGQGWEKLFF; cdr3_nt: TGTGCCAGCAGCTTGGGGCAGGGCTGGGAAAAACTGTTTTTT
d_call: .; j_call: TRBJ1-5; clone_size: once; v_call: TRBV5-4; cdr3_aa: CASSTDINQPQHF; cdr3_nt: TGTGCCAGCAGCACTGACATCAATCAGCCCCAGCATTTT